The entry that follows covers one TCR beta chain sequence. This record comes from a study of sequential checkpoint blockade in melanoma. About the research overall: Each arm's sequence ended with maintenance nivolumab.

Trimming took 4 bases from V and 5 from J; bases not matched to a gene: 9. This CDR3 spans 16 amino acids. Germline lookup yields CDR1 LNHDA and CDR2 SQIVND (reference sequence). Described treatment: randomized to nivolumab then ipilimumab (arm A) or the reverse (arm B). Live CD3+CD8+ CD19− CD56− cells were sorted from PBMCs. Some clones are missing from TCRdb's copy, which holds only in-frame ones; the method was immunoSEQ multiplex PCR. Altogether tens of thousands of clones are present, roughly four fifths being singletons, with the ten largest covering 9.5% to 13%. The sample was CD8+ T cells sorted from blood (inferred from file names), taken from a patient given nivolumab and ipilimumab in sequence. This chain joins TRBV19 and TRBJ2-5, with TRBD2 identical over 11 bases. This TCR derives from a human donor with melanoma. CDR3 nucleotides: TGTGCCAGTAGTAACGAGGTAGCGGGAGGGGTGGAGACCCAGTACTTC. Its protein is CASSNEVAGGVETQYF.